The rows below give T cell receptor beta chains drawn from one sample of a study of cytomegalovirus exposure and HLA in healthy donors. Libraries were prepared by immunoSEQ multiplex PCR; TCRdb keeps only in-frame clonotypes and omits some of them. The sample contains around 300,000 clones, 80% to 90% of which appear only once. Sequencing input: PBMCs. Source of these receptors: a woman between 18 and 30 years old in good health and CMV-seronegative. Each CDR3 is given with its conserved first and last residue. A D gene is named only where the DNA matches it firmly. A row's size may be missing; if present it is once, few, many or a size class.

j_call,v_call,clone_size,d_call,cdr3_aa,cdr3_nt
TRBJ1-3,TRBV9,.,.,CASSASGGAAGNTIYF,TGTGCCAGCAGCGCGAGTGGAGGGGCAGCTGGAAACACCATATATTTT
TRBJ2-2,TRBV29-1,.,.,CSVAPGLAGELFF,TGCAGCGTCGCGCCAGGGTTGGCCGGGGAGCTGTTTTTT
TRBJ1-5,TRBV27,.,TRBD1,CASSLWGQGDQPQHF,TGTGCCAGCAGTTTATGGGGGCAGGGGGATCAGCCCCAGCATTTT
TRBJ1-4,TRBV19,.,TRBD1,CASSIDREGAGEKLFF,TGTGCCAGTAGTATAGATCGTGAGGGGGCAGGGGAAAAACTGTTTTTT
TRBJ2-5,TRBV4-3,.,TRBD1,CASSQVILGRGQSETQYF,TGCGCCAGCAGCCAAGTAATCCTGGGCAGGGGGCAAAGTGAGACCCAGTACTTC
TRBJ2-7,TRBV27,.,TRBD1,CASSRQGKNEQYF,TGTGCCAGCAGCCGACAGGGAAAAAACGAGCAGTACTTC
TRBJ2-3,TRBV5-1,once,TRBD1,CASSLWGQDTDTQYF,TGCGCCAGCAGCTTGTGGGGACAGGACACAGATACGCAGTATTTT
TRBJ2-7,TRBV4-1,.,TRBD1,CASSQPDVRGKEQYF,TGCGCCAGCAGCCAACCTGATGTCAGGGGGAAGGAGCAGTACTTC
TRBJ2-7,TRBV18,.,TRBD1,CASSQGALNSEQYF,TGTGCCAGCTCACAGGGGGCCTTGAACAGTGAGCAGTACTTC
TRBJ2-7,TRBV5-8,.,TRBD2,CASSLLAGVSYEQYF,TGTGCCAGCAGCCTACTAGCGGGGGTTTCCTACGAGCAGTACTTC
TRBJ2-7,TRBV7-6,.,TRBD2,CASSSSGGTYEQYF,TGTGCCAGCAGCTCTAGCGGGGGAACCTACGAGCAGTACTTC
TRBJ1-2,TRBV6-5,.,.,CASRLSPNYGYTF,TGTGCCAGCAGACTGTCGCCTAACTATGGCTACACCTTC
TRBJ2-2,TRBV5-1,once,TRBD2,CASSATSVNTGELFF,TGCGCCAGCAGCGCGACTAGCGTGAACACCGGGGAGCTGTTTTTT
TRBJ1-1,TRBV7-9,.,.,CASSQINTEAFF,TGTGCCAGCAGCCAGATTAACACTGAAGCTTTCTTT
TRBJ2-1,TRBV15,.,TRBD2,CATSRDRGLAGYNEQFF,TGTGCCACCAGCAGAGATAGGGGACTAGCGGGCTACAATGAGCAGTTCTTC
TRBJ2-7,TRBV29-1,.,TRBD2,CSVVPGGSGRAYEQYF,TGCAGCGTTGTACCGGGAGGGAGCGGTAGAGCTTACGAGCAGTACTTC
TRBJ2-7,TRBV27,.,.,CASKRDRISYEQYF,TGTGCCAGCAAGCGGGACAGGATCTCCTACGAGCAGTACTTC
TRBJ2-3,TRBV25-1,.,.,CASSEFGGGGDTQYF,TGTGCCAGCAGTGAATTCGGGGGTGGTGGAGATACGCAGTATTTT
TRBJ2-1,TRBV4-1,.,.,CASSQILAYNEQFF,TGCGCCAGCAGCCAAATATTAGCCTACAATGAGCAGTTCTTC